Here is one TCR beta chain with its context. Its antigen specificity is not known. It has no much larger one-base neighbor in the sample; base qualities were not kept. This record comes from a study of cytomegalovirus exposure and HLA in healthy donors (dated by TCRdb to the late 2010s). In terms of the full investigation: According to an earlier analysis of 587 of the donors, 150 million to 200 million T cells yielded 117 million unique TCR beta sequences and around 280 Gb of sequence data. The number of donors typed differed by locus, with roughly 620-630 for A, B, C, DRB1 and DQB1, around 500 for DQA1, approximately 570 for DPA1, and roughly 450 for DPB1. All discovery cohort repertoires had been generated using a single sequencing platform. Around 320 gigabases of sequencing data and tens of millions of unique TCR sequences were included in an early release covering around 650 HLA-typed donors. An earlier analysis of some 500 of the donors applied high-throughput TCR beta sequencing to assess whether each TCR beta V gene segment acted as functional or pseudogenic. Several DR-DQ haplotypes were handled as single units for association and clustering, since linkage in the cohort was strong. Along with the roughly 670-subject first cohort, a separate validation cohort of about 110 different subjects was used. On average, 235,054 unique TCR beta nucleotide sequences were sequenced per donor among more than 350 genotyped donors of the cohort, with 15% to 20% of those sequences being non-productive. Rather than drawing on any new phenotypic data, the later analysis identified candidate immune exposures from TCR beta sequences and the way those sequences occurred across donors. To predict cytomegalovirus infection status, the study brought together high-throughput TCR immunosequencing, statistical association of individual TCRs with disease status, and machine learning. The study profiled the T cell repertoires of about 720 subjects by immunosequencing and related them to cytomegalovirus serostatus. Donor age, sex, ethnicity and CMV serostatus were compiled together with the repertoire data. Of the 398 genotyped donors, around 81% fell in the genetic ancestry cluster associated with self-reported Caucasian donors. The aim of the study was to test whether cataloging public T cell receptors could identify signatures of past pathogen exposure. Both class I and class II loci were covered by HLA typing, at four-digit resolution. In a later genetic analysis, genome-wide SNP genotypes for about three fifths of the 666 donors were used, and that subset was treated as a discovery cohort. To study patterns of TCR occurrence, a later analysis re-analyzed previously published TCR beta repertoires from 700 or so donors and added high-resolution HLA genotyping.

The germline V and J ends show losses of 4 bases and 4 bases respectively, and no gene match explains 7 bases of the junction. Counted from cysteine to phenylalanine, this CDR3 has 14 amino acids. CDR3 DNA is the only sequence kept; it has 42 bases, read in frame from the first base. Looking up the germline V gene yields CDR1 SGHDN and CDR2 FVKESK. The library was produced with the immunoSEQ multiplex PCR assay. For the multiplex PCR, a mixture combining 60 forward primers for TCR Vbeta segments and 13 reverse primers for TCR Jbeta segments was used. Amplification of the CDR3 region of rearranged TCR beta genes was performed with a multiplex PCR assay on genomic DNA. On the Illumina HiSeq System, the amplified TCR beta libraries were sequenced as 87-base-pair reads. As for the original processing: A later analysis counted 65 million to 90 million unique TCR beta chains across the 500 to 850 repertoires, and some 11 million of these chains were shared by at least two donors. A nearest-neighbor algorithm error-corrected the raw reads and collapsed the reads into unique sequences, merging closely related sequences to remove PCR and sequencing errors. CDR3 sequences were aligned to IMGT reference sequences to assign V, D and J gene segments. Each retained sequence needed at least a six-nucleotide match to both a V gene segment and a J gene segment. Rearrangements were classified as productive when the CDR3 lacked stop codons and remained in frame with V and J, and all other rearrangements were classified as non-productive. Following IMGT convention, CDR3 was defined as the stretch from the second conserved V-encoded cysteine up to the conserved J-encoded phenylalanine. Sequences without an unambiguous match to a single V gene segment were excluded from the earlier analysis of about 640 of the donors. In an earlier analysis of 587 of the donors, V segments were called functional above 56.7% productive rearrangements and were called segregating when the between-donor standard deviation exceeded 5%. To diagnose cytomegalovirus status from the catalog of TCR beta chain sequences, a statistical classification framework was built. In a later analysis, TCR nucleotide sequences were compared against IMGT/GENE-DB human TR gene sequences so that V and J genes could be assigned. Using the TCRdist pipeline, a later analysis assigned CDR3 sequences along with most-parsimonious VDJ recombination scenarios. In a later analysis, every TCR beta chain was defined by the combination of its CDR3 amino acid sequence and its V-gene family, and reads without a unique V-gene family were dropped. To address suspected cross-contamination and a sequencing artifact, a later analysis removed 592 highly shared, low-generation-probability nucleotide sequences. A later analysis calculated a clonal expansion index for each public chain from normalized within-repertoire ranks of inferred template counts. In a later analysis, generation probabilities were computed using a VDJ recombination model fitted to out-of-frame rearrangements, and the results were checked against IGoR. A later analysis scored TCR-TCR, TCR-HLA and TCR-CMV co-occurrence with hypergeometric tests, applying a repertoire-size bias correction to TCR pairs. False discovery rates were estimated in a later analysis by permuting HLA or CMV assignments 20 times. In a later analysis, co-occurring TCRs were grouped using DBSCAN, and TCRdist sequence similarity was added for clustering within HLA-allele-positive subsets. Repertoires with fewer than 30,000 or more than 120,000 public chains, plus five repertoires with anomalous nucleotide sharing, were excluded from co-occurrence clustering. TCRdb holds this immuneACCESS table with in-frame rearrangements only. Some clones are missing; in checked studies, unresolved V genes explain under half, and the rest has no known cause. V, J and clone size are taken as reported in that table, and D and trimming were inferred from the DNA itself. The sample table shows 150,000 to 200,000 clones, and about 82% are seen once. The ten largest make up 1.5% to 2% of the sample.

Overall study outcomes, separate from this receptor: Across donors, most TCR sequences were observed very rarely, whereas some public TCRs were present in many individuals. In an earlier analysis of 587 of the donors, most TCR beta V segments appeared in productive rearrangements about 87% or about 30% of the time, broadly matching IMGT annotations. In a later analysis, TCR association rates were found to vary across HLA loci, with the most associated TCRs seen for DRB1 alleles and the fewest for HLA-C alleles. A later analysis found that HLA-associated TCR beta chains were more clonally expanded and had lower generation probabilities than equally common non-associated chains. The 87-base-pair reads could not distinguish some IMGT-functional V segments, including TRBV6-2 and TRBV6-3, so those segments were excluded. Presence/absence analyses assumed roughly uniform sequencing depth across donors, an assumption that may not hold. A cluster of highly shared sequence variants was judged likely to represent a technical artifact of the sequencing pipeline. Roughly 17 rarely observed V segments, including chromosome 9 orphons, were excluded from the earlier analysis of approximately 500 of the donors because counts were too low. V-gene and J-gene trimming of TCR beta chains was associated with a missense DCLRE1C variant in a later genetic analysis, and the association was replicated in an independent cohort. According to a later analysis, most CMV-associated TCR beta chains appeared to be HLA-restricted, and the HLA associations seemed to be driven largely by CMV exposure. The classifier was reported to diagnose cytomegalovirus status with high specificity and sensitivity in both the original cohort and the validation cohort. The only immune exposure information available for the cohort was CMV serostatus. Correlated functional status among segregating V segments might be attributable to linkage disequilibrium, but an unknown experimental factor could not be ruled out. When HLA alleles, especially DR and DQ, strongly co-occurred, attributing TCR associations to individual alleles was difficult. A later genetic analysis reported fewer N-insertions in productive TCRs among donors in an Asian-associated ancestry cluster than the approximately 700-donor mean. According to a later analysis, parvovirus B19, influenza, CMV and Epstein-Barr virus appeared linked to several top co-occurrence clusters. Specific HLA alleles were associated with over 15,000 TCR beta sequences at a false discovery rate of 0.05 in a later analysis. A few of the identified cytomegalovirus-associated TCR beta chains were confirmed in vitro to be specific for cytomegalovirus antigens. Only TCR beta chains were sequenced in this cohort, and the absence of alpha or paired-chain data limited detectable features. It was suggested by the authors that the approach could potentially be generalized to other disease states and immunological phenotypes. HLA typing was unavailable for some donors at each locus, so association tests used only the typed subset. The study gave a list of 150 to 200 TCR beta chains associated with cytomegalovirus. A further reported finding was that TCR beta sequences accurately predicted the HLA-A and HLA-B alleles for most subjects in the first cohort.

In total, roughly 670 healthy bone marrow donors made up the cohort. At the time of sampling, all cohort members were nominally healthy, though unrecorded immune exposures were likely present. The donor tested CMV seronegative and was one of the 352 seronegative cohort members. A peripheral blood sample was collected from each donor, and TCR beta sequencing was performed on peripheral blood mononuclear cells. The Qiagen DNeasy Blood Extraction Kit was used to extract genomic DNA from the blood cell samples. What was sequenced was PBMCs. The sequence was collected from a young man in good health and CMV-seronegative. The sequence joins TRBV14 to TRBJ2-7; TRBD1 fits 7 bases in the junction. The CDR3 corresponds to CASSPGRGTYEQYF. The bases are TGTGCCAGCAGCCCCGGCAGGGGGACGTACGAGCAGTACTTC. Beyond the CDR3, the reference TRBV14 and TRBJ2-7 genes provide the residues; the full variable domain reads: EAGVTQFPSHSVIEKGQTVTLRCDPISGHDNLYWYRRVMGKEIKFLLHFVKESKQDESGMPNNRFLAERTGGTYSTLKVQPAELEDSGVYFCASSPGRGTYEQYFGPGTRLTVT.